These T cell receptor beta chains were read from a single sample in a study of shared clonotypes between healthy human individuals. Using immunoSEQ multiplex PCR, the repertoire was profiled, and TCRdb retains in-frame clones only, with some absent. The sample lists 470,000 or so clones; approximately 78% were seen once. The sequenced material came from PBMCs. The receptors come from a woman between 40 and 50 years old in good health. Some clones in this sample may be carry-over from other donors' samples. CDR3s include the opening cysteine and the closing phenylalanine or tryptophan. A D gene is named only where the DNA matches it firmly. Clone size is given for some rows only: seen once, a few or many times, or a class if the clone is expanded.

d_call: .
v_call: TRBV30
clone_size: many
j_call: TRBJ2-7
cdr3_nt: TGTGCCTGGAGTGTAGGGACCTACGAGCAGTACTTC
cdr3_aa: CAWSVGTYEQYF

d_call: TRBD1
v_call: TRBV29-1
clone_size: few
j_call: TRBJ1-2
cdr3_nt: TGCAGCGTCCCCCCGGGGACAGGGGACGGCTACACCTTC
cdr3_aa: CSVPPGTGDGYTF

d_call: .
v_call: TRBV5-1
clone_size: .
j_call: TRBJ2-2
cdr3_nt: TGCGCCAGCAGTTACAATACCGGGGAGCTGTTTTTT
cdr3_aa: CASSYNTGELFF

d_call: .
v_call: TRBV7-3
clone_size: .
j_call: TRBJ2-7
cdr3_nt: TGTGCCAGCAGCTTTCCGTTTATAGCGGAGCTCCTCTACGAGCAGTACTTC
cdr3_aa: CASSFPFIAELLYEQYF

d_call: .
v_call: TRBV7-9
clone_size: .
j_call: TRBJ2-1
cdr3_nt: TGTGCCAGCAGCTTCCGGAGGGCCAATGAGCAGTTCTTC
cdr3_aa: CASSFRRANEQFF

d_call: TRBD2
v_call: TRBV4-1
clone_size: .
j_call: TRBJ2-3
cdr3_nt: TGCGCCAGCAGCCAAGAGCCGCTAGCGGGAGCGAGGAAAGATACGCAGTATTTT
cdr3_aa: CASSQEPLAGARKDTQYF

d_call: TRBD2
v_call: TRBV27
clone_size: .
j_call: TRBJ2-1
cdr3_nt: TGTGCCATCCCGGGACTAGCGGTCACATCGACGAGGGAGTTCTTC
cdr3_aa: CAIPGLAVTSTREFF

d_call: .
v_call: TRBV7-2
clone_size: .
j_call: TRBJ1-5
cdr3_nt: TGTGCCAGCAGCATCCGGGGAAACCAGCCCCAGCATTTT
cdr3_aa: CASSIRGNQPQHF

d_call: .
v_call: TRBV5-8
clone_size: .
j_call: TRBJ1-5
cdr3_nt: TGTGCCAGCAGCTTGTTAGGAGGGGCTAATCAGCCCCAGCATTTT
cdr3_aa: CASSLLGGANQPQHF

d_call: .
v_call: TRBV18
clone_size: .
j_call: TRBJ2-3
cdr3_nt: TGTGCCAGCTCAGAGGTAGCGCGAGCGATGGGCACAGATACGCAGTATTTT
cdr3_aa: CASSEVARAMGTDTQYF

d_call: .
v_call: TRBV4-3
clone_size: .
j_call: TRBJ1-4
cdr3_nt: TGCGCCAGCAGCCAATTTGTTATGGGGACGGGTGAAAAACTGTTTTTT
cdr3_aa: CASSQFVMGTGEKLFF

d_call: .
v_call: TRBV5-4
clone_size: .
j_call: TRBJ2-7
cdr3_nt: TGTGCCAGTCGTGGGCCTTACGATTCCCTCTACGAGCAGTACTTC
cdr3_aa: CASRGPYDSLYEQYF

d_call: TRBD2
v_call: TRBV7-3
clone_size: many
j_call: TRBJ2-1
cdr3_nt: TGTGCCAGCAGCGATGGACTAGTTGGCAATGAGCAGTTCTTC
cdr3_aa: CASSDGLVGNEQFF

d_call: .
v_call: TRBV6-5
clone_size: .
j_call: TRBJ2-2
cdr3_nt: TGTGCCAGCAGTAGACAGAGGGGCTCCGGGGAGCTGTTTTTT
cdr3_aa: CASSRQRGSGELFF

d_call: .
v_call: TRBV28
clone_size: .
j_call: TRBJ2-3
cdr3_nt: TGTGCCAGCAGATTTAGCTGGGGAGATACGCAGTATTTT
cdr3_aa: CASRFSWGDTQYF

d_call: TRBD2
v_call: TRBV7-2
clone_size: .
j_call: TRBJ2-7
cdr3_nt: TGTGCCAGCAGCTTAAGGGAGGGCGCCGGGTACGAGCAGTACTTC
cdr3_aa: CASSLREGAGYEQYF

d_call: TRBD1
v_call: TRBV27
clone_size: once
j_call: TRBJ1-5
cdr3_nt: TGTGCCAGCAGTCCCGGGACAGGGGGCAGGCGTAGCAATCAGCCCCAGCATTTT
cdr3_aa: CASSPGTGGRRSNQPQHF